This T cell receptor beta chain was sequenced for a study of Graves' ophthalmopathy and Graves' hyperthyroidism. Points from the study as a whole: Appearing in blood as well were most expanded thyroid clonotypes above 0.001 frequency.

The CDR3 loop spans 16 amino acids. Germline V gene lookup returns CDR1 SNHLY and CDR2 FYNNEI. The junction had 5 bases not matched to a gene; V was cut back by 6 bases and J by 1 base. The study amplified TCR beta CDR3 regions using RNA transcripts. RT-PCR with HTBI primers came first, then second-round multiplex PCR. TCRdb passed the multiplex PCR reads through MiXCR, listing each CDR3 protein once. The sample yields around 600,000 distinct CDR3 sequences, about 40% seen once. Diagnostic conclusions were grounded in clinical symptoms, serum thyroxine, TRAb, thyroid ultrasound and orbital computed tomography. On this clonotype: Its specificity is unknown.

Material for sequencing was peripheral blood. The receptor's source is an adult man with Graves' ophthalmopathy. The chain employs TRBV2 and TRBJ1-4, with 10 bases fitting TRBD1. CDR3 sequence reads: CASSEGTGETNEKLFF. The CDR3 coding sequence is TGTGCCAGCAGCGAGGGGACAGGGGAAACTAATGAAAAACTGTTTTTT.